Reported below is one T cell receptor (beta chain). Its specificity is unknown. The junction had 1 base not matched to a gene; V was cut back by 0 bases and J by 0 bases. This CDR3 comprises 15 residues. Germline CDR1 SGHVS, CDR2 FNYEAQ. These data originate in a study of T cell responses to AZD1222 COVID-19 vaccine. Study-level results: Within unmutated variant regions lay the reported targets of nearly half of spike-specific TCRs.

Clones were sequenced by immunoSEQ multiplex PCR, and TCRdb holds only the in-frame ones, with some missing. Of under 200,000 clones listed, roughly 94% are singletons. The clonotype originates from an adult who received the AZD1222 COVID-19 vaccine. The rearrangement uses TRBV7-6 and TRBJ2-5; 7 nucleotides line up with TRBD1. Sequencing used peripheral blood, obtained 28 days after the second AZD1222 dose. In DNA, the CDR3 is TGTGCCAGCAGCTTAGCGGGGACAGACCAAGAGACCCAGTACTTC. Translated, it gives CASSLAGTDQETQYF.